This T cell receptor (beta chain) derives from a study of T cell responses to AZD1222 COVID-19 vaccine. Study-level points and caveats: Researchers report vaccine-associated CD4 TCRs spanning spike, with dominance at 160-218 and 743-854. Reports indicate that nearly half of spike-specific TCRs are directed at unmutated variant regions. Compared with day 0, the breadth and depth of the Spike-specific TCR repertoire rose significantly after two doses of AZD1222.

On this clone itself: Antigen unknown.

V was clipped by 2 bases and J by 4 bases, with 14 bases between them. Per the germline V gene, CDR1 is SGHTA and CDR2 is FQGNSA. This CDR3 is 15 amino acids long. Profiling relied on immunoSEQ multiplex PCR, and the TCRdb table lists in-frame clones only, not all of them. The profile shows 100,000 to 120,000 clones, 94% of them singletons. The clonotype comes from an adult who received the AZD1222 COVID-19 vaccine. The material was peripheral blood, obtained 28 days after the second AZD1222 dose. The rearrangement links TRBV7-2 to TRBJ1-1, with TRBD1 as a possible D gene (5 bases). The CDR3 here is CASSLMWDGSTEAFF. The CDR3 nucleotides read TGTGCCAGCAGCTTAATGTGGGACGGCAGCACTGAAGCTTTCTTT. Together with reference TRBV7-2 and TRBJ1-1, the CDR3 gives the full variable domain: GAGVSQSPSNKVTEKGKDVELRCDPISGHTALYWYRQSLGQGLEFLIYFQGNSAPDKSGLPSDRFSAERTGGSVSTLTIQRTQQEDSAVYLCASSLMWDGSTEAFFGQGTRLTVV.